This passage covers 30 T cell receptor beta chains from one sample sequenced in a study of early T cells in non-severe SARS-CoV-2 infection. Using its own MiXCR run on the 5' RACE reads, TCRdb lists one record per CDR3 protein. The sample has tens of thousands of distinct CDR3 sequences; 11% are singletons. Source material: whole blood. The source is an adult who was a healthcare worker with PCR-confirmed SARS-CoV-2 infection or an uninfected control (not recorded which).

This clonotype appeared many times. The chain uses TRBV4-1 and TRBJ2-7; 7 nucleotides match TRBD1. The CDR3 sequence is 14 residues long. V dropped 2 bases and J dropped 2; count of bases not matched to a gene: 3. Germline assignment: CDR1 MGHRA and CDR2 YSYEKL. The CDR3 loop reads CASSQKTGTYEQYF. The CDR3 bases are TGCGCCAGCAGCCAAAAGACAGGGACCTACGAGCAGTACTTC.

The V call is TRBV7-6, the J call TRBJ2-7; D remains unclear. Per the germline V gene, CDR1 is SGHVS and CDR2 is FNYEAQ. Deletions cut 5 bases from V and 0 bases from J, with 11 bases between. This CDR3 comprises 14 residues. CDR3 residues: CASSMTGSSYEQYF. CDR3 sequence (DNA): TGTGCCAGCAGCATGACGGGCAGCTCCTACGAGCAGTACTTC.

This clonotype was seen a few times. J is TRBJ1-2 and V is TRBV4-1; D is unclear. The germline V gene has CDR1 MGHRA and CDR2 YSYEKL. The CDR3 extends over 11 amino acids. Trimming cost V 0 bases and J 8 bases, with 4 bases left between them. CDR3 coding DNA: TGCGCCAGCAGCCAAGATAAGGGCTACACCTTC. The encoded protein is CASSQDKGYTF.

In this sample, this clonotype turned up a few times. This sequence joins TRBV7-8 and TRBJ1-4, with D unresolved. The CDR3 is 15 residues long. CDR1 and CDR2 (germline): SGHVS, FQNEAQ. V was trimmed by 5 bases and J by 4 bases, leaving 14 bases between them. CDR3 coding DNA: TGTGCCAGCAGCCCTCGCGTCGGGGTTAATGAAAAACTGTTTTTT. Translation gives CASSPRVGVNEKLFF.

The table lists this clonotype with a few counts. The DNA of the CDR3 is TGTGCCACCGAACTAGCGGGAGACCAAGAGACCCAGTACTTC. Its translation: CATELAGDQETQYF. The chain carries TRBV28 and TRBJ2-5; 11 bases are shared with TRBD2. V shed 10 bases, J shed 0 bases, and the junction held 4 bases outside the gene matches. The germline gives CDR1 MDHEN, CDR2 SYDVKM. The length of the CDR3 is 14 residues.

This clonotype has at least ten counts. The V call is TRBV12-3 or TRBV12-4, the J call TRBJ2-3, with 11 bases matching TRBD2. Trimming cost V 4 bases and J 2 bases; bases outside gene matches: 5. The CDR3 consists of 16 residues. Here the CDR3 reads CASSSRTSGSTDTQYF. CDR3 coding DNA: TGTGCCAGCAGTTCCCGGACTAGCGGGTCCACAGATACGCAGTATTTT.

This clonotype was seen ten or more times. The chain links TRBV11-2 to TRBJ2-3; possible D gene TRBD2, 5 bases. Trimming removed 2 bases from V and 6 bases from J, with 12 bases in between. The CDR3 covers 14 residues. Germline CDR1 and CDR2: SGHAT and FQNNGV. CDR3 coding DNA: TGTGCCAGCAGCTTAAGAGGGAATCCGGATACGCAGTATTTT. Encoded protein: CASSLRGNPDTQYF.

This clonotype was seen only a few times. This chain uses TRBV4-2 with TRBJ1-5, with 10 bases identical to TRBD1. V trimming: 5 bases; J trimming: 0 bases; junction bases outside the gene matches: 4. This CDR3 has 16 amino acids. Germline loops: CDR1 LGHNA, CDR2 YNFKEQ. This chain's CDR3 is CASSGGQGFSNQPQHF. DNA of the CDR3: TGTGCCAGCAGCGGGGGACAGGGGTTTAGCAATCAGCCCCAGCATTTT.

Ten or more counts support this clonotype. The chain is built from TRBV11-2 and TRBJ1-3; D ambiguous. V gave up 2 bases and J gave up 0 bases, with 11 bases separating them. Germline V gene lookup returns CDR1 SGHAT and CDR2 FQNNGV. CDR3 length equals 16 residues. The CDR3 is CASSLPMGSSGNTIYF. The CDR3 DNA sequence: TGTGCCAGCAGCTTACCAATGGGGAGCTCTGGAAACACCATATATTTT.

This clonotype was picked up a small number of times. The chain recombines TRBV5-1 with TRBJ1-6; D is unclear. The CDR3 is 14 amino acids. Trimming pared 4 bases from V and 6 bases from J, leaving 11 bases between. CDR1 and CDR2 from the germline V gene are SGHRS and YFSETQ. The DNA for the CDR3 is TGCGCCAGCAGCCCGGAGCCTATTAATTCACCCCTCCACTTT. Translating it yields CASSPEPINSPLHF. The whole variable domain, remainder taken from reference TRBV5-1 and TRBJ1-6, is KAGVTQTPRYLIKTRGQQVTLSCSPISGHRSVSWYQQTPGQGLQFLFEYFSETQRNKGNFPGRFSGRQFSNSRSEMNVSTLELGDSALYLCASSPEPINSPLHFGNGTRLTVT.

The table lists this clonotype with a few counts. The genes are TRBV5-1 and TRBJ1-4; D gene unclear. Germline V CDR1 and CDR2: SGHRS, YFSETQ. This CDR3 has 14 residues. Trimming pared 0 bases from V and 8 bases from J, leaving 11 bases between. In DNA, the CDR3 is TGCGCCAGCAGCTTGGGAGCAGCGGGGGAAAAACTGTTTTTT. This gives the protein CASSLGAAGEKLFF.

This clonotype was seen repeatedly, ten times or more. The chain couples TRBV10-3 to TRBJ1-2, with D possibly matching TRBD1 (5 bases). Trimming took off 6 bases at V and 4 bases at J, with 15 bases between the two ends. This CDR3 region has 14 residues. CDR1 and CDR2 from the germline V gene are ENHRY and SYGVKD. CDR3 sequence reads: CAIRDSAMPYGYTF. CDR3 nucleotide sequence: TGTGCCATCAGAGACAGTGCCATGCCCTATGGCTACACCTTC.

The genes are TRBV4-1 and TRBJ2-7; 8 positions agree with TRBD1. Trimming cost V 1 base and J 5 bases; bases outside gene matches: 10. There are 16 residues in the CDR3. Germline CDR1 and CDR2: MGHRA and YSYEKL. CDR3 sequence reads: CASSQGIGQGSNEQYF. The CDR3 nucleotides read TGCGCCAGCAGCCAAGGAATCGGACAGGGTAGTAACGAGCAGTACTTC.

This chain joins TRBV30 and TRBJ2-2; TRBD2 agrees at 13 bases. V shed 6 bases and J 4 bases; nucleotides not matched to a gene: 8. Per the germline V gene, CDR1 is GTSNPN and CDR2 is SVGIG (reference sequence). There are 16 residues in the CDR3. The CDR3 loop is CACFGLAGAVTGELFF. CDR3 nucleotide sequence: TGTGCCTGCTTCGGACTAGCGGGAGCCGTCACCGGGGAGCTGTTTTTT.

Remarks on this clonotype: An end of the junction does not agree with germline; a read error may underlie this. This chain connects TRBV9 to TRBJ2-7; a weak D match, TRBD2 (6 bases). CDR1 is SGDLS, CDR2 YYNGEE, per germline. The CDR3 is made up of 15 amino acids. CDR3 bases: TGTGCCAGCGGCGTAGCGGACATCCTCTACTACGAGCAGTACTTC. Protein: CASGVADILYYEQYF.

CDR3 coding DNA: TGTGCCAGCAGTCCCCCAAAGGGGGCAGCGGATAATTCACCCCTCCACTTT. Its translation: CASSPPKGAADNSPLHF. V and J are TRBV27 and TRBJ1-6; 7 bases line up with TRBD1. Unmatched junction bases numbered 12, after V lost 5 bases and J lost 5 bases. Germline loops: CDR1 MNHEY, CDR2 SMNVEV (reference sequence). This CDR3 is 17 amino acids long.

This clonotype was observed a few times. The chain employs TRBV7-8 and TRBJ2-1; no clear D gene. V lost 2 bases and J 0 bases, leaving 11 bases between the germline ends. The CDR3 spans 16 residues. Germline-derived CDR1 and CDR2 are SGHVS and FQNEAQ. In nucleotides, the CDR3 is TGTGCCAGCAGCTTAATGCCCGGCAGCTCCTACAATGAGCAGTTCTTC. Protein product: CASSLMPGSSYNEQFF.

This rearrangement joins TRBV6-1 to TRBJ2-6; unclear D gene. The V gene lost 1 base and the J gene lost 1 base, with 8 bases spanning the gap. The CDR3 runs to 16 residues. The germline CDR1 and CDR2 sequences are MNHNS and SASEGT. The CDR3 coding sequence is TGTGCCAGCAGTGAAGTTGGGGTATCTGGGGCCAACGTCCTGACTTTC. It translates to CASSEVGVSGANVLTF.

This clonotype occurred many times. The chain is built from TRBV20-1 and TRBJ1-6; 8 nucleotides line up with TRBD1. CDR3 size: 17 residues. Germline trimming cut 0 bases from V and 8 bases from J; bases unmatched to any gene: 12. Germline V gene sequence: CDR1 DFQATT, CDR2 SNEGSKA (reference sequence). CDR3 sequence (DNA): TGCAGTGCTAGAGATCTCGGACAGGGCAGCGTGGATTCACCCCTCCACTTT. This gives the protein CSARDLGQGSVDSPLHF.

This clonotype was seen many times. The chain joins TRBV12-3 or TRBV12-4 to TRBJ1-1, with D unresolved. This CDR3 spans 15 amino acids. The V end lost 6 bases, the J end lost 1 base, and 15 bases lay between the germline ends. CDR3 region: CASRPGAQTNTEAFF. The CDR3 region has the DNA TGTGCCAGCAGACCCGGTGCGCAGACGAACACTGAAGCTTTCTTT.

This sequence joins TRBV11-2 and TRBJ2-2; the D is unclear. The CDR3 has 13 amino acids. Per germline, CDR1 SGHAT and CDR2 FQNNGV. Trimming shortened V by 5 bases and J by 5 bases, and 9 bases separated the two germline ends. The CDR3 loop reads CASSPRATGELFF. The CDR3 DNA reads TGTGCCAGCAGCCCACGGGCGACCGGGGAGCTGTTTTTT.

This clonotype was counted many times. CDR3 in DNA: TGTGCCAGCAGCTTGATAGGGCGGCGGTACCAAGAGACCCAGTACTTC. Protein sequence: CASSLIGRRYQETQYF. The rearrangement links TRBV5-5 to TRBJ2-5; D is unresolved. This CDR3 spans 16 amino acids. V was shortened by 1 base and J by 0 bases, with 13 bases between the two germline ends. Germline lookup yields CDR1 SGHKS and CDR2 YYEKEE (reference sequence).

Only a few counts were recorded for this clonotype. This rearrangement joins TRBV7-8 to TRBJ1-1; no clear D. The V gene lost 5 bases and the J gene lost 3 bases, with 10 bases spanning the gap. Germline V lookup: CDR1 SGHVS, CDR2 FQNEAQ. This CDR3 has 13 residues. The CDR3 protein is CASSQSGYTEAFF. The CDR3 DNA sequence: TGTGCCAGCAGCCAGTCCGGTTACACTGAAGCTTTCTTT. The full variable domain, its missing parts supplied by reference TRBV7-8 and TRBJ1-1, is GAGVSQSPRYKVAKRGQDVALRCDPISGHVSLFWYQQALGQGPEFLTYFQNEAQLDKSGLPSDRFFAERPEGSVSTLKIQRTQQEDSAVYLCASSQSGYTEAFFGQGTRLTVV.

This clonotype was seen many times. The CDR3 loop reads CASSPGTRSYEQYF. CDR3 DNA sequence: TGTGCCAGCTCGCCCGGGACTAGATCCTACGAGCAGTACTTC. The V call is TRBV18, the J call TRBJ2-7; 8 positions agree with TRBD2. Losses at the gene ends were 6 bases for V and 1 base for J; bases not matched to a gene: 5. This CDR3 has 14 amino acids. From germline, CDR1 is KGHSH and CDR2 LQKENI.

The V call is TRBV6-2 or TRBV6-3, the J call TRBJ2-5; possible D gene TRBD1, 6 bases. Germline values: CDR1 MNHEY, CDR2 SVGEGT. Trimming took off 7 bases at V and 1 base at J, with 13 bases between the two ends. The CDR3 runs 14 residues. This CDR3 is CASNPQGLQETQYF. CDR3 bases: TGTGCCAGCAATCCACAGGGCCTCCAAGAGACCCAGTACTTC.

This chain joins TRBV27 and TRBJ1-6; D is uncertain. The germline V gene has CDR1 MNHEY and CDR2 SMNVEV (reference sequence). V dropped 2 bases and J dropped 7 bases, with 3 bases sitting between them. CDR3 length equals 12 residues. The CDR3 coding sequence is TGTGCCAGCAGTTTAGTCAATTCACCCCTCCACTTT. This gives the protein CASSLVNSPLHF.

This clonotype was found a few times. The chain uses TRBV3-1 and TRBJ2-5, with D maybe TRBD1 (6 bases). Trimming took off 0 bases at V and 2 bases at J, with 16 bases between the two ends. Germline loops: CDR1 LGHDT, CDR2 YNNKEL (reference sequence). The CDR3 runs 17 residues. DNA for the CDR3: TGTGCCAGCAGCCAAGATGGAGCAGGGGCGGGTCAAGAGACCCAGTACTTC. Its translation: CASSQDGAGAGQETQYF.

The chain is built from TRBV12-3 or TRBV12-4 and TRBJ2-3, with 14 nucleotides matching TRBD2. The CDR3 totals 16 residues. V trimming: 6 bases; J trimming: 4 bases; junction bases outside the gene matches: 6. The CDR3 DNA reads as TGTGCCAGCAGCCGGGGGACTAGCGGGAGTGCAGATACGCAGTATTTT. Translation gives CASSRGTSGSADTQYF.

This chain uses TRBV5-4 with TRBJ2-2; D is perhaps TRBD2 (6 bases). CDR1 is SGHNT and CDR2 is YYREEE in the germline V gene (reference sequence). CDR3 length: 15 amino acids. Trimming left V 10 bases short and J 2 bases short, with 18 bases between. The CDR3, as DNA: TGTGCCTACGGAGGGGCCTGGATTAACACCGGGGAGCTGTTTTTT. Its translation is CAYGGAWINTGELFF.

This clonotype has at least ten counts. The CDR3, as DNA: TGTGCCTGGAGTGTACCAGGGAGGGGTTCACCCCTCCACTTT. It codes for CAWSVPGRGSPLHF. The chain employs TRBV30 and TRBJ1-6, with D possibly being TRBD1 (5 bases). The germline V gene has CDR1 GTSNPN and CDR2 SVGIG (reference sequence). This CDR3 has 14 amino acids. The V and J ends lost 0 bases and 9 bases respectively, with 12 bases between them.